Each of the 32 T cell receptor beta chains below was sequenced from the same sample in a study of Ad26.COV2.S vaccination and SARS-CoV-2 variants. Data came from immunoSEQ multiplex PCR; TCRdb stores just in-frame clones and leaves some out. The sample carries 300,000 to 450,000 clones, about 85% recorded once. The sample's treatment: 15 to 20 received Ad26.COV2.S at low or high dose, single or two shots; five or six received placebo; per-sample allocation not given. The samples were gathered on day 63 after the first injection of vaccine or placebo. This specimen consisted of peripheral blood, obtained in a trial of Ad26.COV2.S vaccine versus placebo. These receptors originate from a person aged 18-65 years who received the Ad26.COV2.S COVID-19 vaccine or a placebo.

This clone has only one observation. This chain joins TRBV5-4 and TRBJ2-7; 12 bases match TRBD1. Germline V lookup: CDR1 SGHNT, CDR2 YYREEE (reference sequence). CDR3 length: 13 amino acids. V shed 4 bases and J 7 bases; nucleotides not matched to a gene: 3. DNA for the CDR3: TGTGCCAGCAGCGGGACAGGGGGCGGTGAGCAGTACTTC. Encoded protein: CASSGTGGGEQYF.

The V call is TRBV6-2 or TRBV6-3, the J call TRBJ2-7, with 8 nucleotides matching TRBD2. The CDR3 is made up of 13 amino acids. CDR1 and CDR2 from the germline V gene are MNHEY and SVGEGT. The J segment lost 7 bases and the V segment lost 4 bases, leaving 6 bases of the junction unmatched. As DNA, the CDR3 is TGTGCCAGCAGTTCCTTCCAGCGGGGGGAGCAGTACTTC. It encodes CASSSFQRGEQYF.

V and J are TRBV28 and TRBJ2-3, with TRBD2 matching 8 bases. Germline CDR1 is MDHEN and CDR2 is SYDVKM. V lost 8 bases to trimming and J lost 4 bases; unmatched junction nucleotides: 11. This CDR3 is built from 15 residues. The DNA for the CDR3 is TGTGCCAGCCTCCCTAGCGGGCGAAGGCCAGATACGCAGTATTTT. Its protein product is CASLPSGRRPDTQYF.

The chain joins TRBV27 to TRBJ2-5; no firm D call. Trimming pared 1 base from V and 1 base from J, leaving 7 bases between. CDR1 and CDR2 from the germline V gene are MNHEY and SMNVEV (reference sequence). CDR3 length equals 14 residues. CDR3 amino acids: CASSLFWGQETQYF. The CDR3 region has the DNA TGTGCCAGCAGTTTATTTTGGGGCCAAGAGACCCAGTACTTC.

CDR3: CASSSDTSGGYNEQFF. The CDR3 nucleotides are TGCGCCAGCAGCTCCGACACTAGCGGGGGCTACAATGAGCAGTTCTTC. The chain recombines TRBV5-1 with TRBJ2-1, with 11 bases that match TRBD2. V shed 3 bases, J shed 3 bases, and the junction held 5 bases outside the gene matches. The CDR3 is 16 residues long. Per germline, CDR1 SGHRS and CDR2 YFSETQ. The variable domain in full, with the rest retrieved from reference TRBV5-1 and TRBJ2-1, is KAGVTQTPRYLIKTRGQQVTLSCSPISGHRSVSWYQQTPGQGLQFLFEYFSETQRNKGNFPGRFSGRQFSNSRSEMNVSTLELGDSALYLCASSSDTSGGYNEQFFGPGTRLTVL.

The table lists this clone with a few counts. The sample carries other DNA sequences with the same CDR3. J is TRBJ2-5 and V is TRBV7-2; no definite D call. The CDR3 sequence is 12 residues long. The germline V gene encodes CDR1 SGHTA and CDR2 FQGNSA. With 1 base removed from V and 5 bases from J, the gap between germline ends came to 5 bases. CDR3 sequence reads: CASSLDRETQYF. The CDR3 nucleotides read TGTGCCAGCAGCTTAGATCGGGAGACCCAGTACTTC.

The CDR3 sequence: CASTHRGTQYF. CDR3 coding DNA: TGCGCCAGCACCCACCGGGGGACCCAGTACTTC. The chain employs TRBV5-1 and TRBJ2-5; TRBD2 is a possible D gene (5 bases). The V end lost 6 bases, the J end lost 7 bases, and 10 bases lay between the germline ends. Germline V lookup: CDR1 SGHRS, CDR2 YFSETQ. The CDR3 length is 11 residues.

V and J are TRBV3-1 (or the pseudogene TRBV3-2) and TRBJ1-4, with 8 bases identical to TRBD1. V dropped 0 bases and J dropped 8; count of bases not matched to a gene: 5. The CDR3 sequence is 15 residues long. Per the germline V gene, CDR1 is LGHDT and CDR2 is YNNKEL (reference sequence). The CDR3 loop reads CASSQDLAGGEKLFF. CDR3 coding DNA: TGTGCCAGCAGCCAAGATCTAGCAGGGGGCGAAAAACTGTTTTTT.

The chain combines TRBV5-1 with TRBJ1-2; possibly TRBD1 for D (6 bases). V was pared by 1 base and J by 3 bases, with 10 bases between. The CDR3 consists of 14 residues. The germline V gene has CDR1 SGHRS and CDR2 YFSETQ. The CDR3 reads CASSLIPGDYGYTF. The CDR3 DNA is TGCGCCAGCAGCTTGATACCAGGGGACTATGGCTACACCTTC.

The chain uses TRBV3-1 (or the pseudogene TRBV3-2) and TRBJ1-6, with unresolved D. Germline assignment: CDR1 LGHDT and CDR2 YNNKEL (reference sequence). Trimming took 7 bases from V and 9 from J, leaving 13 bases between them. This CDR3 region has 13 residues. DNA of the CDR3: TGTGCCAGCACCGTTTACGGCCGTTCACCCCTCCACTTT. Translation: CASTVYGRSPLHF.

This clone was counted between two and nine times. This sequence joins TRBV4-1 and TRBJ1-1, with D maybe TRBD1 (6 bases). The V and J ends lost 4 bases and 0 bases respectively, with 15 bases between them. CDR1 is MGHRA and CDR2 is YSYEKL in the germline V gene. CDR3 length: 16 residues. CDR3 in DNA: TGCGCCAGCAGCCGAGGAGGGGGGAACTTGAACACTGAAGCTTTCTTT. Its translation: CASSRGGGNLNTEAFF.

J is TRBJ2-7 and V is TRBV5-6; D gene uncertain. CDR1 and CDR2 (germline): SGHDT, YYEEEE. The V and J ends lost 2 bases and 5 bases respectively, with 5 bases between them. The CDR3 loop spans 11 amino acids. In DNA form, the CDR3 reads TGTGCCAGCAGCTTCACCCACGAGCAGTACTTC. As protein: CASSFTHEQYF.

This chain connects TRBV18 to TRBJ2-1; perhaps TRBD2 as D (5 bases). This CDR3 spans 12 amino acids. The V end lost 6 bases, the J end lost 12 bases, and 15 bases lay between the germline ends. The germline CDR1 and CDR2 sequences are KGHSH and LQKENI. CDR3 sequence: CASSYLGRRQFF. The CDR3 DNA reads as TGTGCCAGCTCGTACCTGGGGAGACGGCAGTTCTTC.

The V and J genes are TRBV19 and TRBJ2-1; 11 nucleotides line up with TRBD2. This CDR3 is 18 amino acids long. CDR1 and CDR2 (germline): LNHDA, SQIVND (reference sequence). The ends lost 1 base at V and 5 bases at J; junction bases unmatched: 10. The CDR3 bases are TGTGCCAGTAGTATAGTTGGTTGGCTAGCGGGAGGTAACAATGAGCAGTTCTTC. This translates into CASSIVGWLAGGNNEQFF.

The chain couples TRBV5-6 to TRBJ2-7; 9 nucleotides line up with TRBD2. Germline-derived CDR1 and CDR2 are SGHDT and YYEEEE. CDR3 length: 13 amino acids. V lost 4 bases to trimming and J lost 3 bases; unmatched junction nucleotides: 2. The CDR3 sequence: CASSISGSYEQYF. The DNA of the CDR3 is TGTGCCAGCAGCATTAGCGGGAGCTACGAGCAGTACTTC. Full variable domain (missing parts from reference TRBV5-6 and TRBJ2-7): DAGVTQSPTHLIKTRGQQVTLRCSPKSGHDTVSWYQQALGQGPQFIFQYYEEEERQRGNFPDRFSGHQFPNYSSELNVNALLLGDSALYLCASSISGSYEQYFGPGTRLTVT.

J is TRBJ2-1 and V is TRBV29-1; TRBD1 aligns across 8 bases. Germline CDR1 reads SQVTM; CDR2 reads ANQGSEA. J lost 10 bases, V lost 0 bases, and 5 bases had no gene match. The CDR3 runs 13 residues. DNA of the CDR3: TGCAGCGTTGAAGAACAGGGGGGTAGGGAGCAGTTCTTC. This sequence encodes CSVEEQGGREQFF.

This clone came up once. The chain employs TRBV25-1 and TRBJ2-3; possibly TRBD1 for D (6 bases). V was cut by 4 bases and J by 0 bases, with 14 bases left in between. Germline V gives CDR1 MGHDK, CDR2 SYGVNS. This CDR3 is 16 amino acids long. CDR3 coding DNA: TGTGCCAGCAGTGCGACCGGGACACGTAGCACAGATACGCAGTATTTT. It is translated as CASSATGTRSTDTQYF.

The chain has TRBV25-1 and TRBJ2-3; D unclear. CDR3 length equals 14 residues. Germline V gene data show CDR1 as MGHDK and CDR2 as SYGVNS. V shed 3 bases and J shed 2 bases, with 9 bases lying between them. The CDR3 DNA reads TGTGCCAGCAGTGAGCGAGGAGACACAGATACGCAGTATTTT. Its protein product is CASSERGDTDTQYF.

V gene TRBV5-4 combines with J gene TRBJ2-5, with TRBD1 as a possible D gene (6 bases). Trimming left V 3 bases short and J 4 bases short, with 19 bases between. The CDR3 runs 16 residues. Germline values: CDR1 SGHNT, CDR2 YYREEE (reference sequence). For the CDR3, the DNA is TGTGCCAGCAGCTCTGAGACAGGTCTCAGGGGAGAGACCCAGTACTTC. Protein: CASSSETGLRGETQYF.

The J gene is TRBJ1-1, the V gene TRBV5-4; D unclear. The ends were cut back, 4 bases at V and 0 bases at J, with 10 bases in the middle. The CDR3 consists of 14 residues. The germline gives CDR1 SGHNT, CDR2 YYREEE (reference sequence). The CDR3 reads CASSLGNLNTEAFF. The CDR3 nucleotides read TGTGCCAGCAGCCTCGGGAACTTGAACACTGAAGCTTTCTTT.

This clone was seen only once. The chain carries TRBV20-1 and TRBJ2-7; D is undetermined. The CDR3 is made up of 13 amino acids. V lost 3 bases, J lost 0 bases, and 9 bases lay in between. Germline CDR1 is DFQATT and CDR2 is SNEGSKA (reference sequence). CDR3 loop: CSASARTSYEQYF. The CDR3 DNA reads TGCAGTGCTAGTGCACGGACCTCCTACGAGCAGTACTTC.

The chain combines TRBV28 with TRBJ2-3, with TRBD2 matching 12 bases. The junction had 7 bases not matched to a gene; V was cut back by 6 bases and J by 6 bases. CDR3 size: 15 residues. The germline CDR1 and CDR2 sequences are MDHEN and SYDVKM. The CDR3 nucleotides are TGTGCCAGCAGGGCCCGACTAGCGGGAGAGGATACGCAGTATTTT. Translation: CASRARLAGEDTQYF.

CDR3: CASSVDPYVVEAGKETQYF. CDR3 bases: TGTGCCAGCAGCGTAGACCCGTATGTTGTCGAGGCGGGAAAAGAGACCCAGTACTTC. The chain combines TRBV9 with TRBJ2-5, with D possibly being TRBD2 (6 bases). Trimming stripped 0 bases from V and 3 bases from J, with 24 bases between. This CDR3 is 19 amino acids long. CDR1 is SGDLS, CDR2 YYNGEE, per germline.

This chain uses TRBV5-5 with TRBJ1-2; weak D call: TRBD1 (5 bases). The germline CDR1 and CDR2 sequences are SGHKS and YYEKEE (reference sequence). This CDR3 has 15 residues. With 0 bases removed from V and 2 bases from J, the gap between germline ends came to 11 bases. In DNA, the CDR3 is TGTGCCAGCAGCTTGGTGACAGACCTAAACTATGGCTACACCTTC. It specifies CASSLVTDLNYGYTF.

The chain combines TRBV6-2 or TRBV6-3 with TRBJ2-5; 7 bases line up with TRBD2. V dropped 0 bases and J dropped 5; count of bases not matched to a gene: 6. Germline V gene lookup returns CDR1 MNHEY and CDR2 SVGEGT. This CDR3 has 15 residues. CDR3 amino acids: CASSYSIWREETQYF. CDR3 sequence (DNA): TGTGCCAGCAGTTACTCGATATGGCGGGAGGAGACCCAGTACTTC.

This sequence joins TRBV11-2 and TRBJ2-5, with D unresolved. Trimming pared 4 bases from V and 1 base from J, leaving 13 bases between. CDR3 length: 15 amino acids. Per the germline V gene, CDR1 is SGHAT and CDR2 is FQNNGV. CDR3 amino acids: CASSSPLRGQETQYF. Written as DNA, the CDR3 is TGTGCCAGCAGCTCCCCCCTGAGAGGCCAAGAGACCCAGTACTTC.

This clone was counted between two and nine times. The junction departs from the called germline gene at one end, perhaps through a read error. The V call is TRBV16, the J call TRBJ1-3; D is perhaps TRBD1 (6 bases). Germline lookup yields CDR1 KGHSY and CDR2 FQNENV. This CDR3 spans 18 amino acids. DNA of the CDR3: TGTGCCAGCAGTCAATTAAGGACAGCCCTTTTCTCTGGAAACACCATATATTTT. Translated: CASSQLRTALFSGNTIYF.

J is TRBJ1-3 and V is TRBV30, with D possibly TRBD1 on 5 matching bases. The V gene lost 4 bases and the J gene lost 3 bases, with 10 bases spanning the gap. The germline V gene has CDR1 GTSNPN and CDR2 SVGIG (reference sequence). The CDR3 spans 13 residues. The DNA of the CDR3 is TGTGCCTGGACCCAGGGCTTTGGAAACACCATATATTTT. Its translation is CAWTQGFGNTIYF. Variable domain in full (rest from reference TRBV30 and TRBJ1-3): SQTIHQWPATLVQPVGSPLSLECTVEGTSNPNLYWYRQAAGRGLQLLFYSVGIGQISSEVPQNLSASRPQDRQFILSSKKLLLSDSGFYLCAWTQGFGNTIYFGEGSWLTVV.

The chain uses TRBV7-9 and TRBJ2-3; 11 positions match TRBD2. V dropped 5 bases and J dropped 2; count of bases not matched to a gene: 3. The CDR3 has 15 amino acids. Germline V gene data show CDR1 as SEHNR and CDR2 as FQNEAQ (reference sequence). DNA for the CDR3: TGTGCCAGCAGCCAGGGACTAGCGGTCACAGATACGCAGTATTTT. Protein sequence: CASSQGLAVTDTQYF.

The CDR3, as DNA: TGTGCCATCGAGGGACAGGGGGGTACTGAAGCTTTCTTT. It codes for CAIEGQGGTEAFF. The chain employs TRBV10-3 and TRBJ1-1, with 11 bases fitting TRBD1. Germline CDR1 reads ENHRY; CDR2 reads SYGVKD. The CDR3 runs 13 residues. V was clipped by 8 bases and J by 5 bases; unmatched bases: 4.

The chain carries TRBV9 and TRBJ1-1, with a possible D match to TRBD1 (6 bases). From germline, CDR1 is SGDLS and CDR2 YYNGEE. Trimming pared 0 bases from V and 1 base from J, leaving 10 bases between. The CDR3 extends over 15 amino acids. The CDR3 is CASSVVKGENTEAFF. The CDR3 coding sequence is TGTGCCAGCAGCGTAGTTAAGGGGGAGAACACTGAAGCTTTCTTT.

The chain has TRBV3-1 (or the pseudogene TRBV3-2) and TRBJ2-5, with D perhaps being TRBD1 or TRBD2 (5 bases each). Germline V gene lookup returns CDR1 LGHDT and CDR2 YNNKEL (reference sequence). The CDR3 contains 13 residues. The V end lost 4 bases, the J end lost 4 bases, and 10 bases lay between the germline ends. The CDR3 DNA is TGTGCCAGCAGCCTGCAGGGACCAGAGACCCAGTACTTC. Its translation is CASSLQGPETQYF.